The next 26 T cell receptor beta chains were all read from a single sample in a study of memory B cells and T cells in multiple sclerosis. For these TCRs, the target antigens are not known. Stimulus-free culture yielded autoproliferating CFSE-dim and non-proliferating CFSE-high T cells, each sequenced separately. Over 4.5x10^7 CFSE-labeled PBMCs were cultured less than 8 days unstimulated, then replicate wells were pooled. Method: immunoSEQ multiplex PCR; TCRdb's copy keeps in-frame clones and lacks some. The table has about 32,000 clones, about 84% seen once. The sample taken for sequencing was PBMCs from blood kept in culture. These receptors were taken from a human donor with multiple sclerosis.

In its sample, this clone was seen once. The chain uses TRBV7-2 and TRBJ2-7, with D possibly matching TRBD2 (6 bases). V shed 5 bases and J shed 3 bases, with 20 bases lying between them. This CDR3 has 16 amino acids. The germline V gene encodes CDR1 SGHTA and CDR2 FQGNSA. The CDR3 DNA reads as TGTGCCAGCAGCCCGCGGAGGGTACAAGGCTACTACGAGCAGTACTTC. Protein: CASSPRRVQGYYEQYF.

The gene calls are TRBV5-1 and TRBJ2-3; D not resolved. Germline lookup yields CDR1 SGHRS and CDR2 YFSETQ. V lost 0 bases, J lost 6 bases, and 8 bases lay in between. The CDR3 covers 13 residues. CDR3 bases: TGCGCCAGCAGCTTGGCCAAGGTGGATACGCAGTATTTT. Translated, it gives CASSLAKVDTQYF.

The gene calls are TRBV6-6 and TRBJ1-5; tentatively, D is TRBD1 (5 bases). The CDR3 covers 13 residues. V lost 5 bases and J lost 4, with 9 bases in between. The germline gives CDR1 MNHNY, CDR2 SVGAGI (reference sequence). The CDR3: CASSGHLNQPQHF. In DNA, the CDR3 is TGTGCCAGCAGTGGACACCTTAATCAGCCCCAGCATTTT.

The J gene is TRBJ1-2, the V gene TRBV28, with unresolved D. Trimming shortened V by 3 bases and J by 5 bases, and 10 bases separated the two germline ends. Germline-derived CDR1 and CDR2 are MDHEN and SYDVKM. The CDR3 totals 13 residues. The CDR3 sequence: CASSLNIGYGYTF. The CDR3 DNA sequence: TGTGCCAGCAGTTTGAACATTGGGTATGGCTACACCTTC.

The chain combines TRBV10-1 with TRBJ2-1; D not resolved. Germline V gene sequence: CDR1 WNHNN, CDR2 SYGVQD (reference sequence). The CDR3 extends over 13 amino acids. V dropped 5 bases and J dropped 8 bases, with 13 bases sitting between them. The CDR3 loop reads CASSIDPGDEQFF. The CDR3 coding sequence is TGCGCCAGCAGTATAGACCCTGGGGATGAGCAGTTCTTC.

This clone appeared a single time. This chain links TRBV10-2 with TRBJ2-7, with 8 bases aligning to TRBD2. Germline CDR1 reads WSHSY; CDR2 reads SAAADI. After removal of 2 bases from V and 3 bases from J, the junction contained 3 bases not matched to a gene. CDR3 length: 14 residues. DNA of the CDR3: TGCGCCAGCAGTGAGGGAACTAGCGGCTACGAGCAGTACTTC. Translated, it gives CASSEGTSGYEQYF.

This clone was observed a few times. This chain joins TRBV9 and TRBJ2-2; D remains unclear. CDR3 length: 15 amino acids. Germline assignment: CDR1 SGDLS and CDR2 YYNGEE. Trimming pared 0 bases from V and 0 bases from J, leaving 6 bases between. The CDR3 spells CASSVVPANTGELFF. Written as DNA, the CDR3 is TGTGCCAGCAGCGTAGTGCCAGCGAACACCGGGGAGCTGTTTTTT.

V usage is TRBV5-4 and J usage is TRBJ2-5; 8 bases are shared with TRBD2. J lost 2 bases, V lost 7 bases, and 13 bases had no gene match. Germline V gene data show CDR1 as SGHNT and CDR2 as YYREEE (reference sequence). The CDR3 has 16 residues. The CDR3 DNA follows: TGTGCCAGCGCCCGAACTAGCGGAGGGGGGCAAGAGACCCAGTACTTC. It encodes CASARTSGGGQETQYF.

CDR3: CASSQNRVELKQFF. The CDR3 DNA reads TGTGCCAGCTCCCAAAACAGGGTTGAGTTGAAGCAGTTCTTC. The rearrangement uses TRBV18 and TRBJ2-1; the D gene is possibly TRBD1 (6 bases). The CDR3 loop spans 14 amino acids. CDR1 is KGHSH, CDR2 LQKENI, per germline. Trimming left V 6 bases short and J 11 bases short, with 20 bases between.

This clone appeared a few times. The J gene is TRBJ1-5, the V gene TRBV2, with 7 bases fitting TRBD1. The CDR3 sequence is 15 residues long. The germline V gene has CDR1 SNHLY and CDR2 FYNNEI. V shed 5 bases and J 5 bases; nucleotides not matched to a gene: 9. This chain's CDR3 is CASSKRDSQYQPQHF. In DNA, the CDR3 is TGTGCCAGCAGTAAAAGGGACAGTCAATATCAGCCCCAGCATTTT.

The rearrangement uses TRBV27 and TRBJ1-1; 9 bases are shared with TRBD1. CDR3 length: 13 amino acids. Germline loops: CDR1 MNHEY, CDR2 SMNVEV (reference sequence). With V trimmed by 4 bases and J by 8 bases, 5 bases remained unmatched. CDR3 nucleotide sequence: TGTGCCAGCAGTTGGGGGACAGGGACCGAAGCTTTCTTT. Its protein is CASSWGTGTEAFF.

V is TRBV13 and J is TRBJ1-4; D call uncertain. The germline gives CDR1 PRHDT, CDR2 FYEKMQ (reference sequence). The CDR3 consists of 14 residues. The germline V and J ends were trimmed by 3 bases and 8 bases, with 13 bases remaining between them. For the CDR3, the DNA is TGTGCCAGCAGCTTTAAGGAGACGGGAGAAAAACTGTTTTTT. Its translation: CASSFKETGEKLFF.

The V and J genes are TRBV7-3 and TRBJ1-2; 8 nucleotides match TRBD1. CDR3 length: 15 amino acids. The germline gives CDR1 SGHTA, CDR2 FQGTGA. With V trimmed by 5 bases and J by 2 bases, 7 bases remained unmatched. The CDR3 is CASSPQGQGNYGYTF. DNA of the CDR3: TGTGCCAGCAGCCCACAAGGACAGGGAAACTATGGCTACACCTTC.

The J gene is TRBJ2-5, the V gene TRBV9, with 9 bases fitting TRBD2. Germline assignment: CDR1 SGDLS and CDR2 YYNGEE. J gave up 5 bases and V 2 bases, and 7 bases lay outside the gene matches. There are 15 residues in the CDR3. This CDR3 reads CASSVTAGGGETQYF. The CDR3 coding sequence is TGTGCCAGCAGCGTGACGGCGGGGGGGGGCGAGACCCAGTACTTC.

The gene calls are TRBV6-5 and TRBJ1-1; 11 bases align to TRBD1. Germline V lookup: CDR1 MNHEY, CDR2 SVGAGI. The CDR3 sequence is 15 residues long. V shed 6 bases and J 1 base; nucleotides not matched to a gene: 4. CDR3 protein: CASRGQGVGNTEAFF. CDR3 in DNA: TGTGCCAGCAGGGGACAGGGGGTAGGGAACACTGAAGCTTTCTTT.

The chain employs TRBV6-1 and TRBJ2-7; no clear D gene. Germline lookup yields CDR1 MNHNS and CDR2 SASEGT. The germline V and J ends were trimmed by 5 bases and 5 bases, with 7 bases remaining between them. The CDR3 is 11 amino acids. The CDR3 is CASSPKDEQYF. As DNA, the CDR3 is TGTGCCAGCAGTCCTAAGGACGAGCAGTACTTC.

The chain couples TRBV7-6 to TRBJ2-3; 8 bases are a match to TRBD2. The CDR3 totals 16 residues. Germline CDR1 reads SGHVS; CDR2 reads FNYEAQ. J was trimmed by 1 base and V by 5 bases; bases with no gene match: 8. As DNA, the CDR3 is TGTGCCAGCAGCAACAGGCGGCGGGAGGGCACAGATACGCAGTATTTT. It specifies CASSNRRREGTDTQYF.

This sequence joins TRBV5-1 and TRBJ2-7, with a weak D call TRBD2 (6 bases). The CDR3 loop spans 12 amino acids. V lost 0 bases and J 8 bases, leaving 9 bases between the germline ends. Germline V gene sequence: CDR1 SGHRS, CDR2 YFSETQ. The CDR3 loop reads CASSLVRGKQYF. Here the CDR3 DNA reads TGCGCCAGCAGCTTGGTACGGGGGAAGCAGTACTTC.

This clone was observed once. The V gene is TRBV19, the J gene TRBJ1-2; 7 positions match TRBD1. The CDR3 length is 17 residues. With V trimmed by 4 bases and J by 5 bases, 16 bases remained unmatched. Germline lookup yields CDR1 LNHDA and CDR2 SQIVND (reference sequence). For the CDR3, the DNA is TGTGCCAGTAGTACCCGGGGACAGACAGCCTCGGTTTATGGCTACACCTTC. Residues: CASSTRGQTASVYGYTF.

The rearrangement joins TRBV7-8 to TRBJ2-7; D gene unclear. Trimming cost V 1 base and J 2 bases, with 6 bases left between them. The CDR3 is 13 amino acids. Germline CDR1 reads SGHVS; CDR2 reads FQNEAQ. The CDR3: CASSLVSTYEQYF. Here the CDR3 DNA reads TGTGCCAGCAGCTTAGTTTCTACCTACGAGCAGTACTTC.

The V and J genes are TRBV11-2 and TRBJ2-7; D possibly corresponds to TRBD2 (5 bases). This CDR3 contains 13 residues. Trimming took 5 bases from V and 1 from J, leaving 9 bases between them. CDR1 and CDR2 (germline): SGHAT, FQNNGV. The CDR3 coding sequence is TGTGCCAGCAGCACGACTACATCCTACGAGCAGTACTTC. It translates to CASSTTTSYEQYF. Using reference TRBV11-2 and TRBJ2-7 for the parts outside the CDR3, the full variable domain is EAGVAQSPRYKIIEKRQSVAFWCNPISGHATLYWYQQILGQGPKLLIQFQNNGVVDDSQLPKDRFSAERLKGVDSTLKIQPAKLEDSAVYLCASSTTTSYEQYFGPGTRLTVT.

The genes are TRBV25-1 and TRBJ2-1, with D tentatively TRBD2 (5 bases). Germline lookup yields CDR1 MGHDK and CDR2 SYGVNS. Trimming left V 4 bases short and J 6 bases short, with 10 bases between. The CDR3 is made up of 13 amino acids. The CDR3 here is CASSGHGVNEQFF. The CDR3 DNA sequence: TGTGCCAGCAGTGGACACGGGGTCAATGAGCAGTTCTTC.

The rearrangement joins TRBV19 to TRBJ1-1; D gene unclear. Germline V gene data show CDR1 as LNHDA and CDR2 as SQIVND (reference sequence). The V end lost 3 bases, the J end lost 2 bases, and 7 bases lay between the germline ends. This CDR3 spans 13 amino acids. CDR3 in DNA: TGTGCCAGTAGTATCCGCGGCAACACTGAAGCTTTCTTT. Translation gives CASSIRGNTEAFF. The full variable domain, completed using reference TRBV19 and TRBJ1-1, is DGGITQSPKYLFRKEGQNVTLSCEQNLNHDAMYWYRQDPGQGLRLIYYSQIVNDFQKGDIAEGYSVSREKKESFPLTVTSAQKNPTAFYLCASSIRGNTEAFFGQGTRLTVV.

The CDR3 nucleotides are TGCGCCAGCAGCTTGGGGACAGGGGACAATCAGCCCCAGCATTTT. As protein: CASSLGTGDNQPQHF. This rearrangement joins TRBV5-1 to TRBJ1-5, with 9 bases aligning to TRBD1. The CDR3 covers 15 residues. V was pared by 0 bases and J by 3 bases, with 1 base of the junction left unmatched. CDR1 and CDR2 from the germline V gene are SGHRS and YFSETQ.

The chain combines TRBV7-8 with TRBJ2-7; 7 nucleotides match TRBD2. The germline V gene encodes CDR1 SGHVS and CDR2 FQNEAQ. This CDR3 comprises 14 residues. V gave up 5 bases and J gave up 6 bases; unmatched junction bases: 10. The DNA of the CDR3 is TGTGCCAGCAGCCTCAGAGGGAGGGCCCGCGAGCAGTACTTC. This gives the protein CASSLRGRAREQYF.

The chain is built from TRBV21-1 and TRBJ1-5. TRBV21-1 is noted as a pseudogene. The CDR3 runs to 16 residues. The CDR3 nucleotides are TGTGCCAGCAGCAAATTGTCGGCTTATAGCAATCAGCCCCAGCATTTT. This codes for CASSKLSAYSNQPQHF.